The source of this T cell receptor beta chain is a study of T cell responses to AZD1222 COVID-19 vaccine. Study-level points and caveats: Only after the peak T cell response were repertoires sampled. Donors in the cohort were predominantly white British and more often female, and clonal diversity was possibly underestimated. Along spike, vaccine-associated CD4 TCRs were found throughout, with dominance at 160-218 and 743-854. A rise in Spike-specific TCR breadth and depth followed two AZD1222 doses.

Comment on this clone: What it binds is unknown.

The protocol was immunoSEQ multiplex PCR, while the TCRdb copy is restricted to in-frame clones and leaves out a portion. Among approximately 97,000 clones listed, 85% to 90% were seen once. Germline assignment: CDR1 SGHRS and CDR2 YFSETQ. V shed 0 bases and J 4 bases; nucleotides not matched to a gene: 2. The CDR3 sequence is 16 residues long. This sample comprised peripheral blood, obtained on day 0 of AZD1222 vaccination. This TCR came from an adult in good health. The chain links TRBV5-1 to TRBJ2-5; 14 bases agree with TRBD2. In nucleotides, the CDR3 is TGCGCCAGCAGCTTGGCAGGACTAGCGGGGGGAGAGACCCAGTACTTC. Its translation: CASSLAGLAGGETQYF. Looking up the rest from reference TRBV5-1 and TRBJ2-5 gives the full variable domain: KAGVTQTPRYLIKTRGQQVTLSCSPISGHRSVSWYQQTPGQGLQFLFEYFSETQRNKGNFPGRFSGRQFSNSRSEMNVSTLELGDSALYLCASSLAGLAGGETQYFGPGTRLLVL.